These 10 T cell receptor beta chains came from one sample sequenced in a study of blood T cell repertoires in COVID-19. Clones were sequenced by immunoSEQ multiplex PCR, and TCRdb holds only the in-frame ones, with some missing. The sample lists about 120,000 clones; just over 90% were seen once. The specimen sequenced was peripheral blood. These receptors all come from a human donor with active COVID-19. The donor label of this sample is uncertain.

The chain recombines TRBV4-1 with TRBJ2-3; D is possibly TRBD1 (5 bases). Germline CDR1 and CDR2: MGHRA and YSYEKL. There are 13 residues in the CDR3. V lost 4 bases, J lost 5 bases, and 10 bases lay in between. CDR3 protein: CASSPNQGDTQYF. CDR3 in DNA: TGCGCCAGCAGCCCCAACCAGGGAGATACGCAGTATTTT.

Here the CDR3 DNA reads TGTGCCAGCAGTTTATCGAAGGGCAGGGGGTATGGCTACACCTTC. This codes for CASSLSKGRGYGYTF. This sequence joins TRBV27 and TRBJ1-2; TRBD1 matches 7 bases. Germline loops: CDR1 MNHEY, CDR2 SMNVEV (reference sequence). The V segment lost 0 bases and the J segment 5 bases; nucleotides outside the gene matches: 6. There are 15 residues in the CDR3.

The V call is TRBV30, the J call TRBJ2-7, with D tentatively TRBD1 (6 bases). With 3 bases removed from V and 0 bases from J, the gap between germline ends came to 9 bases. Germline CDR1 is GTSNPN and CDR2 is SVGIG (reference sequence). The CDR3 spans 13 residues. The CDR3 region is CAWRGTNSYEQYF. As DNA, the CDR3 is TGTGCCTGGAGAGGGACAAACTCCTACGAGCAGTACTTC.

The chain's CDR3 is CASSSRTGLSEKLFF. The CDR3 DNA reads TGCGCCAGCAGTTCCCGGACAGGGCTTTCTGAAAAACTGTTTTTT. The V gene is TRBV5-1, the J gene TRBJ1-4; TRBD1 agrees at 8 bases. Germline V gene lookup returns CDR1 SGHRS and CDR2 YFSETQ. This CDR3 is built from 15 residues. The J segment lost 7 bases and the V segment lost 5 bases, leaving 10 bases of the junction unmatched.

The chain carries TRBV6-1 and TRBJ1-5; the match to TRBD1 covers 10 bases. This CDR3 spans 16 amino acids. CDR1 and CDR2 (germline): MNHNS, SASEGT. Germline trimming cut 4 bases from V and 7 bases from J; bases unmatched to any gene: 10. For the CDR3, the DNA is TGTGCCAGCAGTGTGGAGACAGGGGGCTTGGGACAGCCCCAGCATTTT. It yields the protein CASSVETGGLGQPQHF.

This sequence joins TRBV7-2 and TRBJ2-5, with D hard to call. V lost 2 bases and J 1 base, leaving 8 bases between the germline ends. This CDR3 is built from 14 residues. Germline CDR1 SGHTA, CDR2 FQGNSA. CDR3 amino acids: CASSLNSLQETQYF. As DNA, the CDR3 is TGTGCCAGCAGCTTAAACAGTCTCCAAGAGACCCAGTACTTC.

The rearrangement links TRBV6-5 to TRBJ1-3; TRBD1 matches at 7 bases. Germline V gene lookup returns CDR1 MNHEY and CDR2 SVGAGI. J lost 4 bases, V lost 1 base, and 4 bases had no gene match. This CDR3 comprises 15 residues. This CDR3 reads CASSYLQGSGNTIYF. DNA of the CDR3: TGTGCCAGCAGTTACTTACAGGGGTCAGGAAACACCATATATTTT.

The chain combines TRBV7-2 with TRBJ2-7; possible D gene TRBD1, 6 bases. V lost 5 bases and J lost 2, with 10 bases in between. From germline, CDR1 is SGHTA and CDR2 FQGNSA. This CDR3 has 13 amino acids. CDR3 in amino acids: CASSTGHPYEQYF. Written as DNA, the CDR3 is TGTGCCAGCAGCACGGGACACCCCTACGAGCAGTACTTC.

The gene calls are TRBV5-1 and TRBJ1-2, with 8 bases matching TRBD1. J was trimmed by 4 bases and V by 0 bases; bases with no gene match: 5. The V gene's germline CDR1 is SGHRS and CDR2 YFSETQ. CDR3 length: 15 amino acids. The CDR3 here is CASSLGDRIVYGYTF. CDR3 nucleotide sequence: TGCGCCAGCAGCTTGGGGGACAGGATCGTCTATGGCTACACCTTC.

This chain links TRBV7-2 with TRBJ2-5, with 8 bases lining up with TRBD1. The CDR3 is 13 residues long. CDR1 and CDR2 (germline): SGHTA, FQGNSA. Losses at the gene ends were 1 base for V and 5 bases for J; bases not matched to a gene: 0. DNA for the CDR3: TGTGCCAGCAGCTTAGGACAGGGGGAGACCCAGTACTTC. This translates into CASSLGQGETQYF.